The 12 T cell receptor beta chains below come from one sample, sequenced in a study of tumor-infiltrating lymphocytes in primary liver carcinoma. The researchers produced TCR beta cDNA from 400 to 650 ng total RNA with a constant-region primer. Amplification in three nested multiplex PCR rounds with slightly modified ARM-PCR gave rise to TCR beta libraries. TRBV1-TRBV30 forward primers and a C-beta reverse primer were used in the first two PCR rounds, which each ran for around 10 cycles. In TCRdb, the multiplex PCR reads were re-called with MiXCR into one record per CDR3 protein. The sample holds 300,000 to 400,000 distinct CDR3 sequences, 65% seen once. Extraction also yielded germline DNA, while blood RNA was obtained from unsorted whole blood. The specimen was peripheral blood. The receptors derive from a man in his forties or fifties with primary liver carcinoma and hepatitis B virus infection.

With regard to this clonotype: One base away lies a much larger clone, so this may be a sequencing read error. The chain uses TRBV12-3 or TRBV12-4 and TRBJ2-7; 9 bases fit TRBD1. Losses at the gene ends were 7 bases for V and 5 bases for J; bases not matched to a gene: 12. The CDR3 runs to 15 residues. The CDR3 reads CASIRDRGGTHEQYF. The CDR3 nucleotides are TGTGCCAGCATACGAGACAGGGGGGGAACCCACGAGCAGTACTTC.

Note on this clonotype: An end of the junction does not agree with germline; a read error may underlie this. This chain uses TRBV5-4 with TRBJ2-3; possibly TRBD1 for D (6 bases). The length of the CDR3 is 14 residues. Germline CDR1 is SGHNT and CDR2 is YYREEE (reference sequence). CDR3 in amino acids: CASSLGASRSTQYF. In nucleotides, the CDR3 is TGTGCCAGCAGCCTGGGGGCTAGTCGGAGTACGCAATATTTT.

For this clonotype: A much larger clonotype is one base distant, so this may be a read error. V usage is TRBV4-3 and J usage is TRBJ2-3; D gene ambiguous. The germline V and J ends were trimmed by 0 bases and 4 bases, with 23 bases remaining between them. This CDR3 has 19 residues. Germline loops: CDR1 LGHNA, CDR2 YSLEER. CDR3 region: CASSQESLGSPGHADTQYF. Written as DNA, the CDR3 is TGCGCCAGCAGCCAAGAATCTTTGGGATCCCCGGGCCACGCAGATACGCAGTATTTT.

This clonotype was seen a few times. The junction shows a germline mismatch at one end, possibly a read error. V gene TRBV11-3 combines with J gene TRBJ2-1; 7 nucleotides agree with TRBD2. Germline V gene lookup returns CDR1 SGHNT and CDR2 YENEEA. The CDR3 covers 14 residues. In DNA form, the CDR3 reads TGTGCCATCAGCTTAGGCGGGAGTACTAATGAGCAGTTCTTC. Residues: CAISLGGSTNEQFF.

To note about this clonotype: Here the CDR3 omits its conserved ending phenylalanine or tryptophan, so a read error is the likely source. This rearrangement joins TRBV4-2 to TRBJ2-1, with D possibly matching TRBD1 (5 bases). V was shortened by 4 bases and J by 9 bases, with 16 bases between the two germline ends. The germline gives CDR1 LGHNA, CDR2 YNFKEQ. The CDR3 is 14 amino acids. Here the CDR3 reads CASSLEHSDSEQFL. CDR3 nucleotide sequence: TGTGCCAGCAGCCTAGAGCACAGCGACAGTGAGCAGTTCCTC.

As for this clonotype: A read error may be the cause here, since a much bigger clone is one base away. V and J are TRBV7-9 and TRBJ2-7; 10 bases align to TRBD2. The CDR3 contains 14 residues. Germline-derived CDR1 and CDR2 are SEHNR and FQNEAQ (reference sequence). CDR3 residues: CVSSSSGSAHEQYF. The CDR3 nucleotides read TGTGTCAGCAGCTCTAGCGGGAGTGCCCACGAGCAGTACTTC.

Details on this clonotype: The CDR3 does not close with the conserved phenylalanine or tryptophan, likely indicating a read error. V and J are TRBV11-2 and TRBJ2-1; TRBD2 matches 11 bases. The CDR3 length is 18 residues. The germline CDR1 and CDR2 sequences are SGHAT and FQNNGV. The CDR3: CASSLSAALAGAYNEQFI. CDR3 bases: TGCGCCAGCAGCTTGTCGGCAGCACTAGCGGGGGCCTACAATGAGCAGTTCATC.

On this clonotype itself: One base away lies a much larger clone, so this may be a sequencing read error. The chain is built from TRBV5-4 and TRBJ2-6; D is unresolved. Trimming cost V 4 bases and J 2 bases, with 13 bases left between them. The CDR3 is made up of 16 amino acids. Germline V gene sequence: CDR1 SGHNT, CDR2 YYREEE (reference sequence). Written as DNA, the CDR3 is TGTGCCAGCAGCAAGTGGGGTGCCCCTGGGGCCAACGTCCTGACTTTC. Translation: CASSKWGAPGANVLTF.

The genes are TRBV4-2 and TRBJ1-1; 8 bases agree with TRBD1. J lost 4 bases, V lost 3 bases, and 4 bases had no gene match. CDR3 size: 14 residues. The germline V gene encodes CDR1 LGHNA and CDR2 YNFKEQ. The CDR3 DNA follows: TGTGCCAGCAGCCATGATGACAGGGGCACTGAAGCTTTCTTT. It yields the protein CASSHDDRGTEAFF.

The rearrangement uses TRBV28 and TRBJ2-2; 10 bases fit TRBD1. The V gene end was trimmed by 3 bases and the J gene end by 9 bases; junction bases not matched to a gene: 7. This CDR3 is 15 amino acids long. CDR1 is MDHEN, CDR2 SYDVKM, per germline. The CDR3 nucleotides read TGTGCCAGCAGTTTGGGGGGACAGGGGTCCTGGGAGCTGTTTTTT. This codes for CASSLGGQGSWELFF.

Concerning this clonotype itself: A much larger clonotype is one base distant, so this may be a read error. This chain joins TRBV6-5 and TRBJ2-6; 7 nucleotides match TRBD1. The CDR3 extends over 15 amino acids. The germline gives CDR1 MNHEY, CDR2 SVGAGI. The CDR3 sequence: CASSYDRAGASVLTF. The CDR3 DNA reads as TGTGCCAGCAGTTATGACAGGGCTGGGGCCAGCGTCCTGACTTTC.

On this clonotype itself: An end of the junction differs from the germline gene, which may be a read error. The chain carries TRBV4-3 and TRBJ2-7; TRBD2 aligns across 7 bases. Germline-derived CDR1 and CDR2 are LGHNA and YSLEER. CDR3 size: 14 residues. The CDR3 coding sequence is TGCGCCAGCAGCCAAGGGGAGGGCATTGGCGAGCAGTATTTC. It yields the protein CASSQGEGIGEQYF.